The 29 T cell receptor beta chains listed next were all sequenced from one sample in a study of siplizumab effects on memory and regulatory T cells. Some clones are missing from TCRdb's copy, which holds only in-frame ones; the method was immunoSEQ multiplex PCR. The sample contains around 87,000 clones, 85% to 90% of which appear only once. Sequencing used CD4+ T cells sorted from blood. Receptor source: a human donor in good health.

The chain uses TRBV19 and TRBJ2-7, with D maybe TRBD2 (5 bases). The CDR3 is made up of 15 amino acids. Trimming left V 5 bases short and J 4 bases short, with 18 bases between. CDR1 and CDR2 from the germline V gene are LNHDA and SQIVND (reference sequence). Written as DNA, the CDR3 is TGTGCCAGTAGTCCAACCGAGGGATCAAGATACGAGCAGTACTTC. Its protein is CASSPTEGSRYEQYF.

This chain links TRBV6-6 with TRBJ1-5; D is perhaps TRBD1 (6 bases). V gave up 2 bases and J gave up 5 bases, with 13 bases separating them. This CDR3 is built from 15 residues. Germline CDR1 is MNHNY and CDR2 is SVGAGI (reference sequence). The CDR3 protein is CASSYDARGDQPQHF. The CDR3 region has the DNA TGTGCCAGCAGTTACGACGCCAGGGGTGATCAGCCCCAGCATTTT.

The rearrangement uses TRBV30 and TRBJ1-1, with D tentatively TRBD1 (5 bases). The V end lost 3 bases, the J end lost 1 base, and 18 bases lay between the germline ends. The V gene's germline CDR1 is GTSNPN and CDR2 SVGIG (reference sequence). There are 16 residues in the CDR3. CDR3 DNA sequence: TGTGCCTGGAGCCGCCTCCTGGGGGTAACGAACACTGAAGCTTTCTTT. It codes for CAWSRLLGVTNTEAFF.

This clone appeared once. The chain is built from TRBV29-1 and TRBJ1-2; no clear D. Between the trimmed V and J ends, which lost 6 bases and 4 bases, there was a span of 15 bases. The CDR3 consists of 13 residues. The germline V gene encodes CDR1 SQVTM and CDR2 ANQGSEA. Here the CDR3 DNA reads TGCAGCGTAGCGAGTTCGCAGGTCTATGGCTACACCTTC. It specifies CSVASSQVYGYTF.

The genes are TRBV5-6 and TRBJ1-1; D unresolved. V lost 3 bases and J 0 bases, leaving 15 bases between the germline ends. The CDR3 is 16 residues long. Germline lookup yields CDR1 SGHDT and CDR2 YYEEEE. The CDR3 DNA is TGTGCCAGCAGCTCCTTTCGTACAGTTTTGAACACTGAAGCTTTCTTT. The encoded protein is CASSSFRTVLNTEAFF.

The CDR3 sequence is CASSRGLAGGGLKNTGELFF. The CDR3 DNA is TGTGCCAGTAGTCGGGGGCTAGCGGGAGGGGGCCTTAAGAACACCGGGGAGCTGTTTTTT. J is TRBJ2-2 and V is TRBV19; 12 nucleotides match TRBD2. The germline V gene encodes CDR1 LNHDA and CDR2 SQIVND (reference sequence). The CDR3 is 20 amino acids. J lost 1 base, V lost 5 bases, and 14 bases had no gene match.

The chain carries TRBV4-3 and TRBJ1-2, with unresolved D. The CDR3 is made up of 13 amino acids. V was cut by 4 bases and J by 4 bases, with 10 bases left in between. Germline loops: CDR1 LGHNA, CDR2 YSLEER. This CDR3 is CASSRVGSYGYTF. CDR3 DNA sequence: TGCGCCAGCAGCCGGGTCGGGTCCTATGGCTACACCTTC.

The chain has TRBV10-3 and TRBJ2-1; possible D gene TRBD2, 6 bases. The CDR3 is 14 residues long. Trimming removed 6 bases at V and 8 bases at J, with 17 bases between. CDR1 and CDR2 from the germline V gene are ENHRY and SYGVKD. CDR3 region: CAISGKTRGDEQFF. DNA for the CDR3: TGTGCCATCAGCGGCAAGACTAGGGGCGATGAGCAGTTCTTC.

The genes are TRBV2 and TRBJ2-4; 13 bases match TRBD2. Germline V gene sequence: CDR1 SNHLY, CDR2 FYNNEI. V was clipped by 3 bases and J by 10 bases; unmatched bases: 6. The CDR3 runs 15 residues. CDR3 coding DNA: TGTGCCAGCAGTGAGGGGACTAGCGGGGTGGTTATTCAGTACTTC. Translated, it gives CASSEGTSGVVIQYF.

The chain links TRBV7-3 to TRBJ2-5; tentatively, D is TRBD1 or TRBD2 (5 bases each). In germline, CDR1 is SGHTA, CDR2 FQGTGA. The CDR3 has 13 amino acids. Trimming stripped 5 bases from V and 4 bases from J, with 11 bases between. In nucleotides, the CDR3 is TGTGCCAGCAGCCCCATTGGGGGAGAGACCCAGTACTTC. It is translated as CASSPIGGETQYF.

This clone was observed once. The chain joins TRBV28 to TRBJ2-3; D is possibly TRBD1 (5 bases). The CDR3 length is 15 residues. From germline, CDR1 is MDHEN and CDR2 SYDVKM. V lost 2 bases to trimming and J lost 2 bases, with 11 bases between them. The CDR3 loop reads CASSLQGGHTDTQYF. In DNA form, the CDR3 reads TGTGCCAGCAGTTTACAGGGCGGACACACAGATACGCAGTATTTT.

The V and J genes are TRBV29-1 and TRBJ2-7; 7 bases agree with TRBD2. The germline CDR1 and CDR2 sequences are SQVTM and ANQGSEA. After removal of 5 bases from V and 5 bases from J, the junction contained 15 bases not matched to a gene. The CDR3 is 15 amino acids. CDR3 loop: CSVWVGGRISDEQYF. CDR3 sequence (DNA): TGCAGCGTTTGGGTTGGCGGGAGAATTTCCGACGAGCAGTACTTC.

The chain carries TRBV19 and TRBJ2-7; TRBD1 matches 9 bases. This CDR3 has 15 amino acids. Germline trimming cut 7 bases from V and 2 bases from J; bases unmatched to any gene: 9. CDR1 LNHDA and CDR2 SQIVND come from the germline V gene (reference sequence). The CDR3 sequence is CASKDRGGSPYEQYF. In nucleotides, the CDR3 is TGTGCCAGTAAGGACAGGGGAGGGAGCCCCTACGAGCAGTACTTC.

V usage is TRBV7-9 and J usage is TRBJ1-2; a possible D gene is TRBD1 (6 bases). The V gene lost 0 bases and the J gene lost 4 bases, with 9 bases spanning the gap. CDR1 SEHNR and CDR2 FQNEAQ come from the germline V gene (reference sequence). The CDR3 contains 14 residues. CDR3 DNA: TGTGCCAGCAGCTTAGCCGGACAGCCCTATGGCTACACCTTC. This codes for CASSLAGQPYGYTF.

The CDR3 is CASRKQGWNTEAFF. DNA of the CDR3: TGTGCCAGCAGGAAACAGGGGTGGAACACTGAAGCTTTCTTT. The gene calls are TRBV25-1 and TRBJ1-1; 7 bases agree with TRBD1. Germline V gene sequence: CDR1 MGHDK, CDR2 SYGVNS. V gave up 6 bases and J gave up 1 base; unmatched junction bases: 5. The CDR3 covers 14 residues.

This chain connects TRBV6-5 to TRBJ1-2; D is perhaps TRBD1 (6 bases). Trimming left V 0 bases short and J 6 bases short, with 17 bases between. The CDR3 has 16 residues. Germline loops: CDR1 MNHEY, CDR2 SVGAGI. The CDR3: CASSYSTSGGGNGYTF. The CDR3 DNA reads as TGTGCCAGCAGTTACTCGACGTCTGGGGGCGGCAATGGCTACACCTTC.

For the CDR3, the DNA is TGTGCCAGCAGCGTAGAACTAGCGGGCAACACCGGGGAGCTGTTTTTT. Encoded protein: CASSVELAGNTGELFF. J is TRBJ2-2 and V is TRBV9; 9 nucleotides match TRBD2. From germline, CDR1 is SGDLS and CDR2 YYNGEE. This CDR3 has 16 residues. Trimming cost V 0 bases and J 2 bases; bases outside gene matches: 2. The entire variable domain, with the rest obtained from reference TRBV9 and TRBJ2-2, is as follows: DSGVTQTPKHLITATGQRVTLRCSPRSGDLSVYWYQQSLDQGLQFLIQYYNGEERAKGNILERFSAQQFPDLHSELNLSSLELGDSALYFCASSVELAGNTGELFFGEGSRLTVL.

The V and J genes are TRBV7-3 and TRBJ2-1, with D tentatively TRBD1 or TRBD2 (5 bases each). The CDR3 is 15 amino acids. Germline loops: CDR1 SGHTA, CDR2 FQGTGA. V shed 5 bases and J shed 6 bases, with 17 bases lying between them. The CDR3 here is CASSPLAGAGNEQFF. CDR3 sequence (DNA): TGTGCCAGCAGCCCCCTCGCCGGGGCGGGCAATGAGCAGTTCTTC.

The chain recombines TRBV11-3 with TRBJ1-5; 7 bases map to TRBD1. Losses at the gene ends were 8 bases for V and 5 bases for J; bases not matched to a gene: 3. This CDR3 has 12 amino acids. CDR1 and CDR2 from the germline V gene are SGHNT and YENEEA. CDR3: CASAGGDQPQHF. CDR3 nucleotide sequence: TGTGCCAGCGCAGGGGGTGATCAGCCCCAGCATTTT.

The gene calls are TRBV29-1 and TRBJ1-2; no clear D gene. This CDR3 contains 13 residues. V was cut by 1 base and J by 8 bases, with 14 bases left in between. Germline assignment: CDR1 SQVTM and CDR2 ANQGSEA. As DNA, the CDR3 is TGCAGCGTTGAAGGGACTGCTAGCGGAGGCTACACCTTC. It specifies CSVEGTASGGYTF.

The chain employs TRBV5-6 and TRBJ2-5; D is uncertain. The V end was cut by 1 base, the J end by 3 bases, with 10 bases between. The length of the CDR3 is 14 residues. The germline CDR1 and CDR2 sequences are SGHDT and YYEEEE. The CDR3 loop is CASSLMSREETQYF. The CDR3, as DNA: TGTGCCAGCAGCTTGATGTCGAGAGAAGAGACCCAGTACTTC.

This chain connects TRBV30 to TRBJ1-4; unclear D gene. There are 15 residues in the CDR3. The V end lost 0 bases, the J end lost 5 bases, and 13 bases lay between the germline ends. Germline-derived CDR1 and CDR2 are GTSNPN and SVGIG (reference sequence). The CDR3 coding sequence is TGTGCCTGGAGTGTAGATAGGACTCGGAATGAAAAACTGTTTTTT. Protein product: CAWSVDRTRNEKLFF.

The sample holds one count of this clone. The genes are TRBV27 and TRBJ1-3; tentatively, D is TRBD1 (5 bases). The V end was cut by 5 bases, the J end by 4 bases, with 15 bases between. Per the germline V gene, CDR1 is MNHEY and CDR2 is SMNVEV (reference sequence). The CDR3 has 15 residues. The CDR3 is CASSPSGRSGNTIYF. In DNA form, the CDR3 reads TGTGCCAGCAGTCCATCAGGGAGATCAGGAAACACCATATATTTT.

The chain joins TRBV6-5 to TRBJ1-5; 8 bases agree with TRBD1. Germline lookup yields CDR1 MNHEY and CDR2 SVGAGI. The CDR3 extends over 14 amino acids. V shed 5 bases, J shed 6 bases, and the junction held 6 bases outside the gene matches. CDR3 sequence (DNA): TGTGCCAGCAGTGCCGCAGGGGGCGGTCAGCCCCAGCATTTT. It is translated as CASSAAGGGQPQHF.

The chain links TRBV7-3 to TRBJ2-3; 12 bases align to TRBD2. The ends lost 2 bases at V and 5 bases at J; junction bases unmatched: 8. From germline, CDR1 is SGHTA and CDR2 FQGTGA. The CDR3 runs 17 residues. For the CDR3, the DNA is TGTGCCAGCAGCTTAGCTCGACTAGCGGGAGCGAGAGATACGCAGTATTTT. It specifies CASSLARLAGARDTQYF.

This chain uses TRBV7-2 with TRBJ1-5; D gene unclear. The CDR3 spans 14 residues. Germline V gene sequence: CDR1 SGHTA, CDR2 FQGNSA. The ends were cut back, 2 bases at V and 4 bases at J, with 9 bases in the middle. The CDR3 here is CASSLQALNQPQHF. CDR3 coding DNA: TGTGCCAGCAGCTTACAGGCTTTGAATCAGCCCCAGCATTTT.

The V and J genes are TRBV9 and TRBJ2-7; tentatively, D is TRBD2 (5 bases). V gave up 0 bases and J gave up 3 bases, with 22 bases separating them. The length of the CDR3 is 18 residues. CDR1 SGDLS and CDR2 YYNGEE come from the germline V gene. Here the CDR3 DNA reads TGTGCCAGCAGCGTAGACTTAAACCCAGCGGAAGGACGCTACGAGCAGTACTTC. Protein product: CASSVDLNPAEGRYEQYF.

The V gene is TRBV19, the J gene TRBJ2-6; 9 bases agree with TRBD1. The trim removed 9 bases at V and 1 base at J, leaving 7 bases unmatched. This CDR3 region has 16 residues. CDR1 LNHDA and CDR2 SQIVND come from the germline V gene (reference sequence). The CDR3 spells CASADRGSSGANVLTF. The DNA of the CDR3 is TGTGCCAGCGCGGACAGGGGATCATCTGGGGCCAACGTCCTGACTTTC.

The chain links TRBV6-5 to TRBJ1-3; possibly TRBD1 for D (5 bases). Germline V lookup: CDR1 MNHEY, CDR2 SVGAGI. V was pared by 7 bases and J by 0 bases, with 7 bases between. The CDR3 has 13 amino acids. CDR3 residues: CASIDSSGNTIYF. CDR3 bases: TGTGCCAGCATCGACAGCTCTGGAAACACCATATATTTT.